This entry concerns a single T cell receptor beta chain. Germline V gene lookup returns CDR1 SGHDT and CDR2 YYEEEE. The CDR3 length is 15 residues. Trimming left V 6 bases short and J 5 bases short, with 17 bases between. This sample's TCRbeta library carried unique molecular identifier barcodes. TCRdb processed the PCR reads anew with MiXCR; each CDR3 protein has one entry. The sample holds a few hundred thousand distinct CDR3 sequences, around an eighth seen once. This sample was included in a study of T-cell reconstitution after alpha-beta-depleted transplantation in children. The rearrangement links TRBV5-6 to TRBJ2-2; either TRBD1 or TRBD2 may fit D (5 bases each). This clonotype was sampled from a human donor who donated a stem cell graft to a child with combined immunodeficiency. This specimen consisted of PBMCs from the stem cell graft donor, obtained from the stem cell graft. The CDR3 loop reads CASNPTGTGTGELFF. The CDR3 DNA sequence: TGTGCCAGCAACCCTACCGGGACGGGGACCGGGGAGCTGTTTTTT. The full variable domain, its missing parts supplied by reference TRBV5-6 and TRBJ2-2, is DAGVTQSPTHLIKTRGQQVTLRCSPKSGHDTVSWYQQALGQGPQFIFQYYEEEERQRGNFPDRFSGHQFPNYSSELNVNALLLGDSALYLCASNPTGTGTGELFFGEGSRLTVL.